The 26 T cell receptor beta chains reported below all come from one sample, sequenced in a study of vaccination and CD4 T cells after COVID-19. Treatment in this sample: roughly 10-day PBMC culture with coronavirus spike peptide pools or control peptides (ViraFEST assay). These receptors have no identified antigens. Oncomine TCR Beta short-read sequencing was applied to DNA from cultured CD4+ T cells. From the PCR reads, TCRdb called clonotypes with MiXCR, one entry per CDR3 protein. This table has just over 20,000 distinct CDR3 sequences, over 40% appearing once. The sample taken for sequencing was CD4+ T cells from blood, cultured in vitro. These receptors all stem from a human donor who had recovered from COVID-19.

Only a few counts were recorded for this clonotype. The chain couples TRBV2 to TRBJ1-1, with D perhaps matching TRBD1 (5 bases). Germline loops: CDR1 SNHLY, CDR2 FYNNEI. V was shortened by 4 bases and J by 1 base, with 7 bases between the two germline ends. The CDR3 is 13 residues long. The CDR3 DNA is TGTGCCAGCAGTGGACAGCCGAACACTGAAGCTTTCTTT. It specifies CASSGQPNTEAFF.

This clonotype was counted a few times. V usage is TRBV7-6 and J usage is TRBJ1-2; 7 bases map to TRBD1. Germline V gives CDR1 SGHVS, CDR2 FNYEAQ. This CDR3 has 14 residues. With V trimmed by 5 bases and J by 6 bases, 9 bases remained unmatched. The DNA of the CDR3 is TGTGCCAGCAGCCAGACAGGGTCCATAGATGGCTACACCTTC. Translated, it gives CASSQTGSIDGYTF.

V and J are TRBV5-4 and TRBJ1-6, with 9 bases lining up with TRBD1. The germline gives CDR1 SGHNT, CDR2 YYREEE (reference sequence). Trimming at V came to 0 bases and at J to 8 bases, leaving 3 bases not matched to a gene. This CDR3 is built from 15 residues. This CDR3 reads CASSLEGTGYSPLHF. CDR3 sequence (DNA): TGTGCCAGCAGCTTGGAAGGGACAGGGTATTCACCCCTCCACTTT.

The chain uses TRBV19 and TRBJ1-1, with D tentatively TRBD1 (5 bases). The V gene's germline CDR1 is LNHDA and CDR2 SQIVND (reference sequence). The CDR3 consists of 13 residues. Deletions cut 4 bases from V and 1 base from J, with 7 bases between. In nucleotides, the CDR3 is TGTGCCAGTAGTACAACAGGGAACACTGAAGCTTTCTTT. Protein product: CASSTTGNTEAFF.

The rearrangement joins TRBV24-1 to TRBJ2-1; a possible D gene is TRBD1 (5 bases). This CDR3 contains 15 residues. The germline CDR1 and CDR2 sequences are KGHDR and SFDVKD. V shed 2 bases and J shed 5 bases, with 12 bases lying between them. CDR3 protein: CATSDWSGKDNEQFF. The CDR3 DNA sequence: TGTGCCACCAGTGATTGGTCAGGGAAGGACAATGAGCAGTTCTTC.

The sample holds a few counts of this clonotype. The V call is TRBV7-8, the J call TRBJ1-1, with D unresolved. CDR1 and CDR2 (germline): SGHVS, FQNEAQ. Trimming pared 2 bases from V and 3 bases from J, leaving 13 bases between. The CDR3 runs to 15 residues. The DNA of the CDR3 is TGTGCCAGCAGCTTAACGGGGAATGAGCACACTGAAGCTTTCTTT. Protein product: CASSLTGNEHTEAFF.

The chain links TRBV27 to TRBJ1-2; 7 bases match TRBD1. The CDR3 has 14 amino acids. Trimming at V came to 5 bases and at J to 4 bases, leaving 7 bases not matched to a gene. Germline V gene sequence: CDR1 MNHEY, CDR2 SMNVEV (reference sequence). The chain's CDR3 is CASSPSTGRYGYTF. The CDR3 DNA sequence: TGTGCCAGCAGTCCCTCGACAGGGCGCTATGGCTACACCTTC.

The rearrangement links TRBV18 to TRBJ2-7; 11 bases are shared with TRBD1. V lost 0 bases and J lost 6; bases outside the gene matches: 4. This CDR3 region has 15 residues. Germline V lookup: CDR1 KGHSH, CDR2 LQKENI. The CDR3 nucleotides read TGTGCCAGCTCACCACCCGGACAGGGGGCAAGCGAGCAGTACTTC. This translates into CASSPPGQGASEQYF.

The J gene is TRBJ1-4, the V gene TRBV29-1; no firm D call. This CDR3 contains 12 residues. Trimming removed 5 bases at V and 11 bases at J, with 15 bases between. Germline V gives CDR1 SQVTM, CDR2 ANQGSEA. The CDR3 spells CSVREEMQKLFF. The CDR3 nucleotides are TGCAGCGTTCGGGAGGAGATGCAGAAACTGTTTTTT.

The gene calls are TRBV4-1 and TRBJ2-3, with 11 positions matching TRBD2. The CDR3 consists of 17 residues. In germline, CDR1 is MGHRA, CDR2 YSYEKL. With V trimmed by 0 bases and J by 3 bases, 5 bases remained unmatched. The CDR3 protein is CASSQEGLADLTDTQYF. CDR3 sequence (DNA): TGCGCCAGCAGCCAAGAGGGACTAGCGGACCTAACAGATACGCAGTATTTT.

The V and J genes are TRBV20-1 and TRBJ2-5; a possible D gene is TRBD1 (6 bases). With 3 bases removed from V and 4 bases from J, the gap between germline ends came to 12 bases. The CDR3 has 13 residues. Germline V CDR1 and CDR2: DFQATT, SNEGSKA (reference sequence). As DNA, the CDR3 is TGCAGTGCTAGGGCCACAGGGAGAGAGACCCAGTACTTC. It translates to CSARATGRETQYF.

This chain's CDR3 is CASSFNSPGQPQHF. The CDR3 DNA sequence: TGTGCCAGCAGCTTTAATTCCCCCGGGCAGCCCCAGCATTTT. V is TRBV7-9 and J is TRBJ1-5, with D hard to call. The CDR3 has 14 residues. CDR1 and CDR2 (germline): SEHNR, FQNEAQ (reference sequence). V was pared by 3 bases and J by 7 bases, with 13 bases between.

This chain uses TRBV29-1 with TRBJ1-2; no clear D. Trimming stripped 3 bases from V and 0 bases from J, with 5 bases between. The V gene's germline CDR1 is SQVTM and CDR2 ANQGSEA. The CDR3 runs 12 residues. The CDR3 is CSVDGANYGYTF. As DNA, the CDR3 is TGCAGCGTTGATGGCGCTAACTATGGCTACACCTTC.

This clonotype has a handful of counts. This rearrangement joins TRBV5-4 to TRBJ2-5, with 11 bases identical to TRBD2. The CDR3 covers 16 residues. Germline values: CDR1 SGHNT, CDR2 YYREEE (reference sequence). Trimming at V came to 3 bases and at J to 2 bases, leaving 6 bases not matched to a gene. CDR3 in DNA: TGTGCCAGCAGCTCAAAGACTAGCGGGGCTCAAGAGACCCAGTACTTC. It specifies CASSSKTSGAQETQYF.

In its sample, this clonotype was seen a few times. The chain combines TRBV20-1 with TRBJ1-1; 9 nucleotides agree with TRBD1. The CDR3 has 15 amino acids. Trimming cost V 6 bases and J 1 base; bases outside gene matches: 9. Germline CDR1 and CDR2: DFQATT and SNEGSKA (reference sequence). The CDR3 DNA follows: TGCAGTGCAAAGAACACGGGACAGGGGAACACTGAAGCTTTCTTT. Translating gives CSAKNTGQGNTEAFF.

This clonotype occurred a few times. The rearrangement links TRBV6-5 to TRBJ1-5; D is unresolved. Trimming left V 0 bases short and J 2 bases short, with 8 bases between. Per germline, CDR1 MNHEY and CDR2 SVGAGI. CDR3 length equals 15 residues. The CDR3 DNA is TGTGCCAGCAGTTACTCCGGACGGGGCAATCAGCCCCAGCATTTT. The encoded protein is CASSYSGRGNQPQHF.

This clonotype appeared once. The chain combines TRBV9 with TRBJ1-1; tentatively, D is TRBD1 (6 bases). Germline-derived CDR1 and CDR2 are SGDLS and YYNGEE. V shed 0 bases and J shed 2 bases, with 8 bases lying between them. The CDR3 covers 14 residues. Written as DNA, the CDR3 is TGTGCCAGCAGCGTAGCACAGGGAAACACTGAAGCTTTCTTT. Translating it yields CASSVAQGNTEAFF.

The chain employs TRBV27 and TRBJ2-5, with 7 bases lining up with TRBD1. CDR1 and CDR2 (germline): MNHEY, SMNVEV (reference sequence). V lost 5 bases to trimming and J lost 9 bases; unmatched junction nucleotides: 9. CDR3 length: 13 residues. CDR3 in DNA: TGTGCCAGCAGTCCCGACAGGGTCAGGGCCCAGTACTTC. It is translated as CASSPDRVRAQYF.

This clonotype came up once. This chain's CDR3 is CASSRRGSNSYNEQFF. The CDR3 coding sequence is TGTGCCAGTAGCCGCAGGGGGTCTAACTCCTACAATGAGCAGTTCTTC. The chain uses TRBV19 and TRBJ2-1, with 7 bases matching TRBD1. This CDR3 has 16 amino acids. Per the germline V gene, CDR1 is LNHDA and CDR2 is SQIVND (reference sequence). The ends lost 6 bases at V and 0 bases at J; junction bases unmatched: 8.

This rearrangement joins TRBV12-3 or TRBV12-4 to TRBJ1-5; the match to TRBD1 covers 8 bases. J lost 3 bases, V lost 4 bases, and 8 bases had no gene match. The CDR3 extends over 16 amino acids. The CDR3 DNA follows: TGTGCCAGCAGTTCCGGACAGGGCTCCTTCAATCAGCCCCAGCATTTT. Amino acids: CASSSGQGSFNQPQHF.

The CDR3: CASMPSVGNTIYF. The CDR3, as DNA: TGCGCCAGCATGCCGAGCGTCGGAAACACCATATATTTT. This chain links TRBV10-1 with TRBJ1-3, with D unresolved. From germline, CDR1 is WNHNN and CDR2 SYGVQD (reference sequence). This CDR3 region has 13 residues. V lost 7 bases to trimming and J lost 4 bases, with 11 bases between them.

The chain employs TRBV19 and TRBJ1-5, with a possible D match to TRBD1 (5 bases). The CDR3 is made up of 12 amino acids. V dropped 3 bases and J dropped 10 bases, with 10 bases sitting between them. Per the germline V gene, CDR1 is LNHDA and CDR2 is SQIVND (reference sequence). The CDR3 protein is CASSMGRDPQHF. The DNA of the CDR3 is TGTGCCAGTAGTATGGGCAGGGACCCCCAGCATTTT.

The chain uses TRBV19 and TRBJ2-5; D not resolved. Trimming removed 1 base at V and 1 base at J, with 7 bases between. This CDR3 is 14 amino acids long. In germline, CDR1 is LNHDA, CDR2 SQIVND (reference sequence). Here the CDR3 DNA reads TGTGCCAGTAGTATAGCGCCGGGCCAAGAGACCCAGTACTTC. This gives the protein CASSIAPGQETQYF.

The J gene is TRBJ2-5, the V gene TRBV28, with a possible D match to TRBD2 (6 bases). This CDR3 spans 15 amino acids. From germline, CDR1 is MDHEN and CDR2 SYDVKM. V was trimmed by 5 bases and J by 2 bases, leaving 15 bases between them. The DNA of the CDR3 is TGTGCCAGCAGTCCCTCCGGGGGAAGACAAGAGACCCAGTACTTC. Amino acid sequence: CASSPSGGRQETQYF.

The chain has TRBV10-1 and TRBJ2-1, with 9 bases that match TRBD2. Germline CDR1 is WNHNN and CDR2 is SYGVQD (reference sequence). The V gene end was trimmed by 2 bases and the J gene end by 7 bases; junction bases not matched to a gene: 9. The CDR3 sequence is 16 residues long. The CDR3 bases are TGCGCCAGCAGTGAGAGGCGGGAGGGCCATAATAATGAGCAGTTCTTC. Its protein is CASSERREGHNNEQFF.

This clonotype was observed a handful of times. A read error may produce the germline difference seen at one junction end. The CDR3 nucleotides read TGTGCCAGCAGCGACAACCTAGGGACAGGGAACGCCTTC. It specifies CASSDNLGTGNAF. The rearrangement uses TRBV7-3 and TRBJ1-2; 9 bases are a match to TRBD1. The CDR3 spans 13 residues. Germline V CDR1 and CDR2: SGHTA, FQGTGA.